These 23 T cell receptor beta chains were sequenced from one sample in a study of shared clonotypes between healthy human individuals. Here immunoSEQ multiplex PCR was the method, and the copy in TCRdb shows in-frame clones only, minus some. The sample holds about 730,000 clones, approximately 77% seen once. The material sequenced was memory CD4+ T cells sorted from blood. The subset here: CD45RA-negative fraction. The receptors were gathered from a woman under 40 in good health.

The chain employs TRBV5-1 and TRBJ2-1; TRBD2 matches at 7 bases. The CDR3 is 15 residues long. CDR1 is SGHRS and CDR2 is YFSETQ in the germline V gene. The V and J ends lost 6 bases and 4 bases, in that order; junction bases with no gene match: 10. The CDR3 sequence is CASTNVGGPYNEQFF. In nucleotides, the CDR3 is TGCGCCAGCACCAATGTGGGAGGGCCTTACAATGAGCAGTTCTTC.

The genes are TRBV7-9 and TRBJ1-2, with D perhaps TRBD1 (5 bases). The length of the CDR3 is 14 residues. Per the germline V gene, CDR1 is SEHNR and CDR2 is FQNEAQ (reference sequence). V was cut by 2 bases and J by 2 bases, with 9 bases left in between. In DNA form, the CDR3 reads TGTGCCAGCAGCTTATTGGGGGGGAACTATGGCTACACCTTC. Amino acid sequence: CASSLLGGNYGYTF.

This chain uses TRBV18 with TRBJ2-1; 10 nucleotides align to TRBD1. This CDR3 has 14 residues. With V trimmed by 5 bases and J by 6 bases, 4 bases remained unmatched. Germline values: CDR1 KGHSH, CDR2 LQKENI. The CDR3 here is CASSKGQGVNEQFF. Here the CDR3 DNA reads TGTGCCAGCTCAAAAGGACAGGGGGTCAATGAGCAGTTCTTC.

CDR3 in amino acids: CASISLPGADTQYF. The CDR3 region has the DNA TGTGCCAGCATCTCGTTGCCGGGCGCAGATACGCAGTATTTT. This chain connects TRBV28 to TRBJ2-3; D is ambiguous. This CDR3 has 14 residues. Looked up from germline, CDR1 is MDHEN and CDR2 is SYDVKM. V lost 7 bases and J lost 4, with 15 bases in between.

The chain joins TRBV11-3 to TRBJ2-2; D call uncertain. The germline gives CDR1 SGHNT, CDR2 YENEEA. This CDR3 has 16 residues. Trimming pared 0 bases from V and 8 bases from J, leaving 16 bases between. CDR3 residues: CASSLESHRLGGELFF. The CDR3 region has the DNA TGTGCCAGCAGCTTAGAGTCCCACCGGCTAGGGGGGGAGCTGTTTTTT.

The V call is TRBV18, the J call TRBJ2-3, with D tentatively TRBD2 (5 bases). The germline V gene has CDR1 KGHSH and CDR2 LQKENI. Between the trimmed V and J ends, which lost 6 bases and 4 bases, there was a span of 8 bases. The CDR3 runs 12 residues. Here the CDR3 DNA reads TGTGCCAGCTCGAGGGTACCAGATACGCAGTATTTT. Translating gives CASSRVPDTQYF.

V usage is TRBV15 and J usage is TRBJ2-4, with 11 bases matching TRBD1. The CDR3 covers 20 residues. V was clipped by 0 bases and J by 4 bases; unmatched bases: 14. Germline CDR1 LNHNV, CDR2 YYDKDF (reference sequence). CDR3 in amino acids: CATSRDHLGDRGSNKNIQYF. The CDR3 DNA reads as TGTGCCACCAGCAGAGATCATCTAGGGGACAGGGGGTCGAATAAAAACATTCAGTACTTC.

The chain combines TRBV30 with TRBJ1-5; 9 nucleotides line up with TRBD1. The CDR3 covers 15 residues. Germline V gene lookup returns CDR1 GTSNPN and CDR2 SVGIG (reference sequence). The V segment lost 1 base and the J segment 4 bases; nucleotides outside the gene matches: 5. CDR3 amino acids: CAWSGRQGVNQPQHF. The CDR3 DNA reads TGTGCCTGGAGTGGCCGACAGGGGGTAAATCAGCCCCAGCATTTT.

Remarks on this clone: The sample holds other DNA sequences that translate to the same CDR3. The chain carries TRBV7-2 and TRBJ1-5, with D possibly being TRBD1 (5 bases). Deletions cut 3 bases from V and 1 base from J, with 13 bases between. This CDR3 is built from 16 residues. Looked up from germline, CDR1 is SGHTA and CDR2 is FQGNSA. The CDR3: CASSFRQGGSNQPQHF. DNA for the CDR3: TGTGCCAGCAGCTTTCGGCAGGGTGGAAGCAATCAGCCCCAGCATTTT. Filled out from reference TRBV7-2 and TRBJ1-5, the complete variable domain reads GAGVSQSPSNKVTEKGKDVELRCDPISGHTALYWYRQSLGQGLEFLIYFQGNSAPDKSGLPSDRFSAERTGGSVSTLTIQRTQQEDSAVYLCASSFRQGGSNQPQHFGDGTRLSIL.

This chain connects TRBV10-2 to TRBJ2-7; D not certain. CDR3 size: 14 residues. Per the germline V gene, CDR1 is WSHSY and CDR2 is SAAADI. The V gene lost 6 bases and the J gene lost 5 bases, with 17 bases spanning the gap. CDR3: CASSLLDGAHEQYF. DNA for the CDR3: TGCGCCAGCAGCCTCCTCGACGGAGCCCACGAGCAGTACTTC.

This sequence joins TRBV19 and TRBJ2-2, with D perhaps TRBD1 or TRBD2 (5 bases each). V shed 2 bases and J shed 2 bases, with 18 bases lying between them. From germline, CDR1 is LNHDA and CDR2 SQIVND (reference sequence). The CDR3 extends over 18 amino acids. The DNA for the CDR3 is TGTGCCAGTAGTATAAGGGGAGTTCGAAGCTTAAACACCGGGGAGCTGTTTTTT. Protein product: CASSIRGVRSLNTGELFF.

The rearrangement joins TRBV7-8 to TRBJ2-2; D might be TRBD2 (5 bases). The germline V and J ends were trimmed by 7 bases and 1 base, with 16 bases remaining between them. This CDR3 has 16 amino acids. Per the germline V gene, CDR1 is SGHVS and CDR2 is FQNEAQ. The CDR3: CASTARVGLNTGELFF. The CDR3 DNA is TGTGCCAGCACCGCGAGGGTGGGGTTGAACACCGGGGAGCTGTTTTTT.

The chain recombines TRBV28 with TRBJ2-3; D ambiguous. CDR3 size: 11 residues. Germline assignment: CDR1 MDHEN and CDR2 SYDVKM. V was pared by 3 bases and J by 10 bases, with 8 bases between. The CDR3 here is CASSFEHPQYF. The DNA for the CDR3 is TGTGCCAGCAGTTTCGAGCATCCGCAGTATTTT.

This chain uses TRBV6-1 with TRBJ1-5; tentatively, D is TRBD1 (6 bases). The V and J ends lost 4 bases and 5 bases respectively, with 12 bases between them. The CDR3 runs to 14 residues. Germline CDR1 reads MNHNS; CDR2 reads SASEGT. Here the CDR3 reads CASSGGGIYQPQHF. DNA of the CDR3: TGTGCCAGCAGTGGGGGGGGCATCTATCAGCCCCAGCATTTT.

The genes are TRBV6-5 and TRBJ2-2; unclear D gene. Germline V gene sequence: CDR1 MNHEY, CDR2 SVGAGI. This CDR3 comprises 13 residues. V was cut by 8 bases and J by 4 bases, with 11 bases left in between. Here the CDR3 DNA reads TGTGCCAGCTCCAAGTCCCGCACCGGGGAGCTGTTTTTT. This codes for CASSKSRTGELFF.

Comment on this clone: The same CDR3 also results from other DNA sequences found in this sample. The rearrangement links TRBV28 to TRBJ1-5; D not resolved. V gave up 3 bases and J gave up 4 bases, with 7 bases separating them. CDR3 length: 13 amino acids. Per germline, CDR1 MDHEN and CDR2 SYDVKM. CDR3 region: CASSFLGNQPQHF. In DNA, the CDR3 is TGTGCCAGCAGTTTTTTGGGAAATCAGCCCCAGCATTTT.

This chain uses TRBV9 with TRBJ1-4; D not resolved. Germline assignment: CDR1 SGDLS and CDR2 YYNGEE. The V gene lost 0 bases and the J gene lost 10 bases, with 10 bases spanning the gap. CDR3 length equals 13 residues. The CDR3 region is CASSVDLSGKLFF. DNA of the CDR3: TGTGCCAGCAGCGTAGATCTTAGCGGAAAACTGTTTTTT.

This clone was recorded once. This sequence joins TRBV6-4 and TRBJ2-2, with D possibly TRBD1 on 5 matching bases. Trimming removed 10 bases at V and 6 bases at J, with 15 bases between. Germline V lookup: CDR1 MRHNA, CDR2 SNTAGT. This CDR3 comprises 13 residues. The CDR3 reads CAICPGFAGELFF. The CDR3 nucleotides read TGTGCCATCTGCCCAGGGTTTGCCGGGGAGCTGTTTTTT.

The chain combines TRBV28 with TRBJ2-2; D unresolved. The CDR3 is 16 amino acids. Germline-derived CDR1 and CDR2 are MDHEN and SYDVKM. The V gene lost 5 bases and the J gene lost 1 base, with 14 bases spanning the gap. The CDR3 DNA follows: TGTGCCAGCAGTCTCACAGAGGCAGGGAACACCGGGGAGCTGTTTTTT. This encodes CASSLTEAGNTGELFF.

Of note for this clone: At the DNA level, this CDR3 is encoded by other sequences in the same sample as well. The rearrangement links TRBV5-1 to TRBJ2-7, with 7 bases that match TRBD1. This CDR3 is built from 15 residues. Germline V gene data show CDR1 as SGHRS and CDR2 as YFSETQ. V lost 0 bases, J lost 0 bases, and 3 bases stayed unmatched. The chain's CDR3 is CASSLVGDSSYEQYF. In DNA form, the CDR3 reads TGCGCCAGCAGCTTGGTAGGGGACAGCTCCTACGAGCAGTACTTC.

V usage is TRBV5-1 and J usage is TRBJ1-5, with D tentatively TRBD1 (6 bases). V was trimmed by 2 bases and J by 9 bases, leaving 24 bases between them. This CDR3 comprises 17 residues. Germline V gene data show CDR1 as SGHRS and CDR2 as YFSETQ. CDR3 DNA sequence: TGCGCCAGCAGCTTAGACCCGCTAGGGGGTAGTTATCGGCCCCAGCATTTT. Encoded protein: CASSLDPLGGSYRPQHF.

The chain carries TRBV19 and TRBJ2-5, with TRBD2 matching 11 bases. This CDR3 contains 15 residues. Germline trimming cut 3 bases from V and 4 bases from J; bases unmatched to any gene: 4. CDR1 is LNHDA, CDR2 SQIVND, per germline (reference sequence). The CDR3 is CASSIAGTSGETQYF. CDR3 coding DNA: TGTGCCAGTAGTATTGCCGGGACTAGCGGAGAGACCCAGTACTTC.

This clone has only one observation. Possible read error: a much larger clone is one base away. The chain combines TRBV7-9 with TRBJ2-3, with 7 bases that match TRBD2. V lost 5 bases and J lost 0; bases outside the gene matches: 5. Germline V lookup: CDR1 SEHNR, CDR2 FQNEAQ (reference sequence). The CDR3 has 15 amino acids. CDR3 DNA sequence: TGTGCCAGCAGCCGGGACTATACTAGCACAGATACGCAGTATTTT. Translated: CASSRDYTSTDTQYF. Combining the CDR3 with reference TRBV7-9 and TRBJ2-3 gives the whole variable domain DTGVSQNPRHKITKRGQNVTFRCDPISEHNRLYWYRQTLGQGPEFLTYFQNEAQLEKSRLLSDRFSAERPKGSFSTLEIQRTEQGDSAMYLCASSRDYTSTDTQYFGPGTRLTVL.